The 28 T cell receptor beta chains given below trace back to one sample, sequenced in a study of blood T cell repertoires in COVID-19. Here immunoSEQ multiplex PCR was the method, and the copy in TCRdb shows in-frame clones only, minus some. The sample has 150,000 to 200,000 clones; around 92% are singletons. Material for sequencing was peripheral blood. All receptors derive from a man aged 25 to 40 with COVID-19, enrolled during active disease.

The chain joins TRBV6-2 or TRBV6-3 to TRBJ1-2; no clear D. The CDR3 sequence is 14 residues long. V was pared by 2 bases and J by 5 bases, with 12 bases between. CDR1 is MNHEY, CDR2 SVGEGT, per germline. CDR3 in DNA: TGTGCCAGCAGTTACGGCGGCAGCAATTATGGCTACACCTTC. Amino acid sequence: CASSYGGSNYGYTF.

The chain employs TRBV5-6 and TRBJ2-1; 10 nucleotides agree with TRBD1. The V gene's germline CDR1 is SGHDT and CDR2 YYEEEE. The trim removed 7 bases at V and 9 bases at J, leaving 13 bases unmatched. The CDR3 has 15 amino acids. The CDR3 here is CASLFGTGDLGEQFF. CDR3 DNA: TGTGCCAGCCTCTTTGGGACAGGGGACTTGGGTGAGCAGTTCTTC.

V usage is TRBV6-2 or TRBV6-3 and J usage is TRBJ1-1, with 7 bases lining up with TRBD1. Germline loops: CDR1 MNHEY, CDR2 SVGEGT. This CDR3 contains 17 residues. V lost 2 bases, J lost 1 base, and 10 bases stayed unmatched. CDR3 nucleotides: TGTGCCAGCAGTTACCCTTCCCCAGGGGGGCCGAACACTGAAGCTTTCTTT. Its translation is CASSYPSPGGPNTEAFF.

The V and J genes are TRBV29-1 and TRBJ1-1; possibly TRBD1 for D (5 bases). The CDR3 contains 13 residues. CDR1 SQVTM and CDR2 ANQGSEA come from the germline V gene. The V and J ends lost 6 bases and 0 bases respectively, with 11 bases between them. This CDR3 reads CSVDQQVNTEAFF. The CDR3 DNA follows: TGCAGCGTCGACCAACAGGTGAACACTGAAGCTTTCTTT. The full variable domain, its missing parts supplied by reference TRBV29-1 and TRBJ1-1, is SAVISQKPSRDICQRGTSLTIQCQVDSQVTMMFWYRQQPGQSLTLIATANQGSEATYESGFVIDKFPISRPNLTFSTLTVSNMSPEDSSIYLCSVDQQVNTEAFFGQGTRLTVV.

The V call is TRBV4-3, the J call TRBJ2-3; TRBD2 aligns across 12 bases. V was pared by 0 bases and J by 5 bases, with 6 bases of the junction left unmatched. Looked up from germline, CDR1 is LGHNA and CDR2 is YSLEER. The CDR3 extends over 17 amino acids. CDR3 DNA: TGCGCCAGCAGCCAAGATATGACTAGCGGGAGAGTAGATACGCAGTATTTT. Protein sequence: CASSQDMTSGRVDTQYF.

This rearrangement joins TRBV11-1 to TRBJ2-5; the match to TRBD2 covers 10 bases. The CDR3 covers 15 residues. Germline V gene sequence: CDR1 SGHAT, CDR2 FQDESV (reference sequence). V shed 3 bases, J shed 4 bases, and the junction held 5 bases outside the gene matches. This CDR3 is CASSLTAGGRETQYF. As DNA, the CDR3 is TGTGCCAGCAGCTTGACAGCGGGGGGGCGAGAGACCCAGTACTTC.

The gene calls are TRBV27 and TRBJ1-4; D possibly corresponds to TRBD1 (6 bases). The germline V gene has CDR1 MNHEY and CDR2 SMNVEV (reference sequence). This CDR3 contains 16 residues. The V gene lost 2 bases and the J gene lost 3 bases, with 13 bases spanning the gap. The CDR3 DNA is TGTGCCAGCAGTTTACTAGGGGGGGTTGCTAATGAAAAACTGTTTTTT. Protein: CASSLLGGVANEKLFF.

V and J are TRBV7-8 and TRBJ1-2; 7 positions match TRBD1. Trimming took 3 bases from V and 7 from J; bases not matched to a gene: 5. Germline loops: CDR1 SGHVS, CDR2 FQNEAQ. CDR3 size: 13 residues. CDR3 nucleotides: TGTGCCAGCAGCTTGGACAGGAGGGGTGGCTACACCTTC. It translates to CASSLDRRGGYTF.

The chain carries TRBV27 and TRBJ2-1, with 8 bases matching TRBD1. This CDR3 contains 16 residues. The germline V gene encodes CDR1 MNHEY and CDR2 SMNVEV (reference sequence). Trimming removed 2 bases from V and 6 bases from J; junction bases left unmatched: 9. The CDR3 region is CASSLITGTGLNEQFF. The CDR3, as DNA: TGTGCCAGCAGTTTAATCACCGGGACAGGCCTCAATGAGCAGTTCTTC.

The rearrangement uses TRBV2 and TRBJ2-5; D possibly corresponds to TRBD1 (6 bases). Germline V gene sequence: CDR1 SNHLY, CDR2 FYNNEI. The V gene lost 7 bases and the J gene lost 0 bases, with 21 bases spanning the gap. The CDR3 is 17 residues long. The CDR3 here is CASILTSQGKYQETQYF. CDR3 DNA: TGTGCCAGCATCCTAACCTCCCAGGGGAAGTACCAAGAGACCCAGTACTTC.

The rearrangement links TRBV3-1 (or the pseudogene TRBV3-2) to TRBJ2-1; perhaps TRBD1 as D (5 bases). The CDR3 sequence is 12 residues long. Germline CDR1 and CDR2: LGHDT and YNNKEL (reference sequence). V lost 4 bases and J 15 bases, leaving 16 bases between the germline ends. The CDR3 is CASSPTGVYPFF. The CDR3 bases are TGTGCCAGCAGCCCCACAGGCGTTTACCCGTTCTTC.

The CDR3 loop reads CASSFLQGISSGANVLTF. The CDR3 DNA follows: TGTGCCAGCAGTTTCCTACAGGGGATCTCCTCTGGGGCCAACGTCCTGACTTTC. The genes are TRBV28 and TRBJ2-6, with 7 bases that match TRBD1. The germline CDR1 and CDR2 sequences are MDHEN and SYDVKM. The CDR3 is made up of 18 amino acids. The junction had 8 bases not matched to a gene; V was cut back by 3 bases and J by 0 bases. The complete variable domain, with remaining parts taken from reference TRBV28 and TRBJ2-6, reads DVKVTQSSRYLVKRTGEKVFLECVQDMDHENMFWYRQDPGLGLRLIYFSYDVKMKEKGDIPEGYSVSREKKERFSLILESASTNQTSMYLCASSFLQGISSGANVLTFGAGSRLTVL.

The DNA for the CDR3 is TGTGCCAGCTCACTCGACTTGAACACCGGGGAGCTGTTTTTT. Translation: CASSLDLNTGELFF. The V gene is TRBV18, the J gene TRBJ2-2; unclear D gene. CDR1 and CDR2 from the germline V gene are KGHSH and LQKENI. The CDR3 is 14 amino acids. The V end lost 4 bases, the J end lost 1 base, and 7 bases lay between the germline ends.

This clone came up a few times. CDR3 residues: CASSPQVAVAGVNSGANVLTF. The CDR3, as DNA: TGTGCCAGCTCACCACAGGTCGCGGTGGCGGGGGTGAACTCTGGGGCCAACGTCCTGACTTTC. J is TRBJ2-6 and V is TRBV18; 7 nucleotides match TRBD2. The V gene's germline CDR1 is KGHSH and CDR2 LQKENI. J lost 0 bases, V lost 1 base, and 15 bases had no gene match. This CDR3 is built from 21 residues.

This clone was counted once. DNA of the CDR3: TGTGCCAGCAGCCAAGGGATAGCGGGGTCCAGCTCCTACAATGAGCAGTTCTTC. It encodes CASSQGIAGSSSYNEQFF. This chain joins TRBV14 and TRBJ2-1; 8 bases agree with TRBD2. The junction had 8 bases not matched to a gene; V was cut back by 1 base and J by 0 bases. Germline V gene lookup returns CDR1 SGHDN and CDR2 FVKESK. The CDR3 has 18 residues.

The chain recombines TRBV4-3 with TRBJ2-7; 8 bases map to TRBD1. Trimming cost V 3 bases and J 3 bases; bases outside gene matches: 7. The V gene's germline CDR1 is LGHNA and CDR2 YSLEER. The CDR3 has 15 residues. The CDR3 DNA sequence: TGCGCCAGCAGCCAGGCCTACAGGGGGAACTACGAGCAGTACTTC. It translates to CASSQAYRGNYEQYF.

V and J are TRBV3-1 (or the pseudogene TRBV3-2) and TRBJ2-7, with 7 nucleotides matching TRBD2. The V gene end was trimmed by 0 bases and the J gene end by 0 bases; junction bases not matched to a gene: 2. The CDR3 runs to 15 residues. Germline assignment: CDR1 LGHDT and CDR2 YNNKEL (reference sequence). The CDR3 reads CASSQEAGDSYEQYF. The CDR3 nucleotides are TGTGCCAGCAGCCAAGAGGCGGGAGACTCCTACGAGCAGTACTTC.

The V gene is TRBV7-2, the J gene TRBJ1-2, with a tentative D call TRBD1 (5 bases). V gave up 1 base and J gave up 5 bases, with 14 bases separating them. This CDR3 comprises 15 residues. CDR1 is SGHTA, CDR2 FQGNSA, per germline. The CDR3 DNA reads as TGTGCCAGCAGCTTAGTCAGACAGTATCGTTATGGCTACACCTTC. As protein: CASSLVRQYRYGYTF.

This clone has a single count. The chain has TRBV28 and TRBJ2-6; TRBD1 matches at 8 bases. Germline assignment: CDR1 MDHEN and CDR2 SYDVKM. Losses at the gene ends were 4 bases for V and 1 base for J; bases not matched to a gene: 9. There are 18 residues in the CDR3. The CDR3 coding sequence is TGTGCCAGCAGTTCATTCGGACAGGGTGGGTCTGGGGCCAACGTCCTGACTTTC. This gives the protein CASSSFGQGGSGANVLTF.

The table lists this clone with a count of one. The genes are TRBV18 and TRBJ1-1, with D perhaps matching TRBD1 (6 bases). V was pared by 5 bases and J by 5 bases, with 15 bases between. Germline assignment: CDR1 KGHSH and CDR2 LQKENI. There are 14 residues in the CDR3. CDR3 bases: TGTGCCAGCTCAGTCCAGGGGAGTGAGACTGAAGCTTTCTTT. Translating gives CASSVQGSETEAFF.

The chain employs TRBV28 and TRBJ2-5; perhaps TRBD1 as D (7 bases). The CDR3 covers 17 residues. Deletions cut 4 bases from V and 2 bases from J, with 20 bases between. CDR1 MDHEN and CDR2 SYDVKM come from the germline V gene. CDR3 loop: CASSSDPGGSLQETQYF. The CDR3 nucleotides read TGTGCCAGCAGTTCCGATCCAGGGGGGAGCCTTCAAGAGACCCAGTACTTC. Using reference TRBV28 and TRBJ2-5 for the parts outside the CDR3, the full variable domain is DVKVTQSSRYLVKRTGEKVFLECVQDMDHENMFWYRQDPGLGLRLIYFSYDVKMKEKGDIPEGYSVSREKKERFSLILESASTNQTSMYLCASSSDPGGSLQETQYFGPGTRLLVL.

The chain combines TRBV7-3 with TRBJ1-1; TRBD1 is a possible D gene (6 bases). The CDR3 is 17 amino acids. Germline V lookup: CDR1 SGHTA, CDR2 FQGTGA. The V and J ends lost 0 bases and 0 bases respectively, with 14 bases between them. The CDR3 is CASSLTGLGQLNTEAFF. For the CDR3, the DNA is TGTGCCAGCAGCTTAACTGGATTAGGACAGCTGAACACTGAAGCTTTCTTT.

The chain links TRBV27 to TRBJ2-3, with 7 nucleotides matching TRBD1. Germline CDR1 reads MNHEY; CDR2 reads SMNVEV (reference sequence). The CDR3 contains 16 residues. The V segment lost 4 bases and the J segment 0 bases; nucleotides outside the gene matches: 7. The CDR3 DNA is TGTGCCAGCAGTTGGACAGGCCCGACTAGCACAGATACGCAGTATTTT. Its protein is CASSWTGPTSTDTQYF.

This rearrangement joins TRBV30 to TRBJ1-3; 9 bases align to TRBD1. The germline gives CDR1 GTSNPN, CDR2 SVGIG (reference sequence). This CDR3 has 12 residues. The V and J ends lost 7 bases and 8 bases, in that order; junction bases with no gene match: 6. The DNA of the CDR3 is TGTGCCTTAGGGACAGGGTGGGACACCATATATTTT. Its protein is CALGTGWDTIYF.

The V gene is TRBV6-1, the J gene TRBJ1-5; D is ambiguous. Trimming shortened V by 1 base and J by 6 bases, and 19 bases separated the two germline ends. CDR3 length equals 17 residues. Germline lookup yields CDR1 MNHNS and CDR2 SASEGT. CDR3 protein: CASSEVGGWETGQPQHF. The CDR3 region has the DNA TGTGCCAGCAGTGAAGTAGGAGGTTGGGAGACGGGTCAGCCCCAGCATTTT.

This clone was found a few times. The chain recombines TRBV19 with TRBJ1-4; the match to TRBD1 covers 7 bases. The germline V gene encodes CDR1 LNHDA and CDR2 SQIVND (reference sequence). V lost 3 bases and J lost 4; bases outside the gene matches: 5. The CDR3 totals 15 residues. The chain's CDR3 is CASSITGENNEKLFF. The CDR3 nucleotides are TGTGCCAGTAGTATCACAGGGGAGAATAATGAAAAACTGTTTTTT.

The rearrangement links TRBV2 to TRBJ1-6; 7 bases are a match to TRBD1. The CDR3 spans 15 residues. Looked up from germline, CDR1 is SNHLY and CDR2 is FYNNEI. V lost 3 bases and J lost 6; bases outside the gene matches: 5. For the CDR3, the DNA is TGTGCCAGCAGTGACCGGGACAGCTTTAATTCACCCCTCCACTTT. Protein sequence: CASSDRDSFNSPLHF. Supplemented by reference TRBV2 and TRBJ1-6, the full variable domain reads EPEVTQTPSHQVTQMGQEVILRCVPISNHLYFYWYRQILGQKVEFLVSFYNNEISEKSEIFDDQFSVERPDGSNFTLKIRSTKLEDSAMYFCASSDRDSFNSPLHFGNGTRLTVT.

With regard to this clone: Germline and junction disagree at one end, which may indicate a read error. The chain combines TRBV30 with TRBJ1-5; TRBD1 matches 8 bases. Germline assignment: CDR1 GTSNPN and CDR2 SVGIG (reference sequence). The CDR3 runs to 13 residues. CDR3 region: CASSLVGDRTILF. The CDR3 DNA sequence: TGTGCCTCAAGCTTGGTAGGGGACAGGACGATATTATTT.